These 26 T cell receptor beta chains were sequenced from one sample in a study of OX40 agonist ivuxolimab in advanced cancers. Clones were read by immunoSEQ multiplex PCR, and TCRdb kept only the in-frame ones, dropping some. In the table there are tens of thousands of clones, less than 90% of which are singletons. Material: CD4+ or CD8+ T cells sorted from blood, obtained in a trial of the OX40 agonist ivuxolimab. These receptors originate from an adult with an advanced solid tumor such as melanoma, head and neck, liver or kidney cancer.

The chain joins TRBV5-4 to TRBJ2-4; weak D call: TRBD1 (6 bases). Trimming took off 1 base at V and 1 base at J, with 12 bases between the two ends. CDR3 length equals 16 residues. Per germline, CDR1 SGHNT and CDR2 YYREEE (reference sequence). The CDR3 nucleotides are TGTGCCAGCAGCTTGAGTCAGGGGACGGCCAAAAACATTCAGTACTTC. Protein sequence: CASSLSQGTAKNIQYF.

The rearrangement joins TRBV18 to TRBJ2-3, with 8 nucleotides matching TRBD1. Germline V gives CDR1 KGHSH, CDR2 LQKENI. This CDR3 region has 14 residues. J lost 0 bases, V lost 4 bases, and 0 bases had no gene match. The CDR3 is CASSRQGSTDTQYF. DNA for the CDR3: TGTGCCAGCTCACGACAGGGGAGCACAGATACGCAGTATTTT.

This rearrangement joins TRBV29-1 to TRBJ1-1, with D possibly TRBD1 on 6 matching bases. The germline gives CDR1 SQVTM, CDR2 ANQGSEA. CDR3 length: 14 amino acids. Trimming cost V 1 base and J 7 bases, with 16 bases left between them. The CDR3 sequence is CSVEVSTGIGEAFF. CDR3 bases: TGCAGCGTTGAAGTCTCCACAGGGATCGGTGAAGCTTTCTTT. Supplemented by reference TRBV29-1 and TRBJ1-1, the full variable domain reads SAVISQKPSRDICQRGTSLTIQCQVDSQVTMMFWYRQQPGQSLTLIATANQGSEATYESGFVIDKFPISRPNLTFSTLTVSNMSPEDSSIYLCSVEVSTGIGEAFFGQGTRLTVV.

This chain connects TRBV7-2 to TRBJ2-1; 7 bases fit TRBD2. Germline lookup yields CDR1 SGHTA and CDR2 FQGNSA. V shed 6 bases, J shed 1 base, and the junction held 3 bases outside the gene matches. This CDR3 comprises 14 residues. The CDR3 is CASRRGRSYNEQFF. The CDR3 bases are TGTGCCAGCAGGCGGGGGAGGTCCTACAATGAGCAGTTCTTC.

V and J are TRBV7-8 and TRBJ2-3; D gene unclear. V was pared by 0 bases and J by 4 bases, with 2 bases between. This CDR3 is 12 amino acids long. Germline V CDR1 and CDR2: SGHVS, FQNEAQ. The CDR3 sequence: CASSLAADTQYF. As DNA, the CDR3 is TGTGCCAGCAGCTTAGCGGCAGATACGCAGTATTTT.

This clone was detected a few times. V usage is TRBV4-3 and J usage is TRBJ1-2, with D possibly TRBD1 on 5 matching bases. Between the trimmed V and J ends, which lost 3 bases and 6 bases, there was a span of 11 bases. Germline V lookup: CDR1 LGHNA, CDR2 YSLEER. This CDR3 contains 13 residues. CDR3 sequence reads: CASSHDRRDGYTF. The CDR3 DNA is TGCGCCAGCAGCCATGACAGACGTGATGGCTACACCTTC.

The DNA of the CDR3 is TGTGCCAGCAGCCTGCGTAGGGGGGAGCTGTTTTTT. Protein sequence: CASSLRRGELFF. V usage is TRBV11-3 and J usage is TRBJ2-2; the D is unclear. The CDR3 runs 12 residues. V dropped 5 bases and J dropped 8 bases, with 9 bases sitting between them. Germline CDR1 is SGHNT and CDR2 is YENEEA.

This rearrangement joins TRBV30 to TRBJ2-2; 7 bases agree with TRBD2. The CDR3 has 14 amino acids. Germline V lookup: CDR1 GTSNPN, CDR2 SVGIG (reference sequence). V lost 8 bases to trimming and J lost 3 bases; unmatched junction nucleotides: 9. CDR3 nucleotide sequence: TGTGCCAAACGGGGCGGGGGATACACCGGGGAGCTGTTTTTT. This gives the protein CAKRGGGYTGELFF.

The chain employs TRBV6-5 and TRBJ1-1; 7 nucleotides align to TRBD1. There are 14 residues in the CDR3. CDR1 is MNHEY and CDR2 is SVGAGI in the germline V gene. The V gene end was trimmed by 7 bases and the J gene end by 3 bases; junction bases not matched to a gene: 8. Here the CDR3 DNA reads TGTGCCAGCACTGAACAGGGGACTGACACTGAAGCTTTCTTT. Amino acids: CASTEQGTDTEAFF.

This clone was counted a single time. The chain uses TRBV19 and TRBJ2-2; 8 nucleotides match TRBD1. Germline values: CDR1 LNHDA, CDR2 SQIVND (reference sequence). V lost 1 base to trimming and J lost 3 bases; unmatched junction nucleotides: 4. The CDR3 covers 16 residues. The CDR3 region is CASSIGYRGDTGELFF. In nucleotides, the CDR3 is TGTGCCAGTAGTATAGGTTACAGGGGGGACACCGGGGAGCTGTTTTTT.

This clone has just one count. The V call is TRBV28, the J call TRBJ1-2; D is ambiguous. The CDR3 consists of 12 residues. Germline V gene sequence: CDR1 MDHEN, CDR2 SYDVKM. V was clipped by 8 bases and J by 2 bases, with 9 bases between them. CDR3 in amino acids: CASGSQNYGYTF. The DNA for the CDR3 is TGTGCCAGCGGGAGCCAAAACTATGGCTACACCTTC.

The CDR3 coding sequence is TGTGCCAGCAGCTTGGGCGGCGGGGGGTCCTACAATGAGCAGTTCTTC. Translated, it gives CASSLGGGGSYNEQFF. The chain uses TRBV5-4 and TRBJ2-1, with 8 bases lining up with TRBD2. The germline V gene has CDR1 SGHNT and CDR2 YYREEE (reference sequence). The CDR3 is 16 residues long. The V segment lost 0 bases and the J segment 1 base; nucleotides outside the gene matches: 3.

The rearrangement joins TRBV5-1 to TRBJ2-5; D gene unclear. This CDR3 region has 14 residues. V was clipped by 5 bases and J by 2 bases, with 13 bases between them. Germline V gives CDR1 SGHRS, CDR2 YFSETQ. CDR3 sequence (DNA): TGCGCCAGCAGACAGAGTCCTATACAAGAGACCCAGTACTTC. It is translated as CASRQSPIQETQYF.

The chain carries TRBV19 and TRBJ2-7; possibly TRBD2 for D (6 bases). From germline, CDR1 is LNHDA and CDR2 SQIVND (reference sequence). The CDR3 covers 12 residues. Trimming cost V 1 base and J 9 bases, with 10 bases left between them. The CDR3 sequence is CASSIGGEAQYF. The CDR3 DNA reads as TGTGCCAGTAGTATAGGAGGGGAGGCGCAGTACTTC.

The chain recombines TRBV9 with TRBJ2-3, with D possibly matching TRBD2 (7 bases). Looked up from germline, CDR1 is SGDLS and CDR2 is YYNGEE. Between the trimmed V and J ends, which lost 0 bases and 10 bases, there was a span of 21 bases. This CDR3 contains 16 residues. CDR3 DNA sequence: TGTGCCAGCAGCGTAGCGGGCGGGGGCCCTTCAGTGGCGCAGTATTTT. This encodes CASSVAGGGPSVAQYF.

This clone was observed a handful of times. The chain employs TRBV21-1 and TRBJ1-5. TRBV21-1 is termed a pseudogene. The CDR3 consists of 21 residues. CDR3 coding DNA: TGTGCCAGCAGCAAACTTCGGCGGGGTCGGGGGGGCGCGGATAGCAATCAGCCCCAGCATTTT. Residues: CASSKLRRGRGGADSNQPQHF.

DNA for the CDR3: TGTGCCAGCACCGGCAGGGCGCCCAATGAGCAGTTCTTC. Protein product: CASTGRAPNEQFF. This chain connects TRBV28 to TRBJ2-1; perhaps TRBD1 as D (5 bases). Germline loops: CDR1 MDHEN, CDR2 SYDVKM. Trimming left V 7 bases short and J 6 bases short, with 13 bases between. This CDR3 region has 13 residues.

This clone was recorded only once. The rearrangement joins TRBV6-1 to TRBJ1-2; 7 bases match TRBD1. Trimming removed 5 bases from V and 2 bases from J; junction bases left unmatched: 8. The CDR3 spans 15 residues. CDR1 is MNHNS, CDR2 SASEGT, per germline. The CDR3 DNA sequence: TGTGCCAGCAGTCGGAACAGGGGAGGGAACTATGGCTACACCTTC. This encodes CASSRNRGGNYGYTF.

The chain has TRBV7-8 and TRBJ2-3, with 7 positions matching TRBD1. This CDR3 comprises 15 residues. The germline gives CDR1 SGHVS, CDR2 FQNEAQ. The junction had 6 bases not matched to a gene; V was cut back by 4 bases and J by 2 bases. CDR3: CASSSVGQSTDTQYF. In nucleotides, the CDR3 is TGTGCCAGCAGCTCGGTGGGACAGTCCACAGATACGCAGTATTTT.

The chain employs TRBV2 and TRBJ2-5, with 8 positions matching TRBD1. Germline CDR1 SNHLY, CDR2 FYNNEI. V was pared by 8 bases and J by 5 bases, with 10 bases of the junction left unmatched. The CDR3 is made up of 14 amino acids. The chain's CDR3 is CASAGGAFGETQYF. The DNA of the CDR3 is TGTGCCAGCGCAGGGGGCGCGTTCGGGGAGACCCAGTACTTC.

The J gene is TRBJ1-2, the V gene TRBV19; D unresolved. V was clipped by 6 bases and J by 4 bases, with 9 bases between them. There are 12 residues in the CDR3. From germline, CDR1 is LNHDA and CDR2 SQIVND (reference sequence). The DNA of the CDR3 is TGTGCCAGTAGAGACGGTCTCTATGGCTACACCTTC. Amino acids: CASRDGLYGYTF. The full variable domain, with the rest looked up from reference TRBV19 and TRBJ1-2, is DGGITQSPKYLFRKEGQNVTLSCEQNLNHDAMYWYRQDPGQGLRLIYYSQIVNDFQKGDIAEGYSVSREKKESFPLTVTSAQKNPTAFYLCASRDGLYGYTFGSGTRLTVV.

CDR3 protein: CASSTYGGAGGYNEQFF. DNA for the CDR3: TGTGCCAGTAGCACCTACGGGGGAGCGGGGGGTTACAATGAGCAGTTCTTC. This rearrangement joins TRBV19 to TRBJ2-1; 9 bases align to TRBD2. The CDR3 covers 17 residues. Germline V gene sequence: CDR1 LNHDA, CDR2 SQIVND (reference sequence). J was trimmed by 4 bases and V by 6 bases; bases with no gene match: 13.

The J gene is TRBJ2-5, the V gene TRBV7-2; 8 bases are a match to TRBD1. The CDR3 has 14 amino acids. Germline CDR1 is SGHTA and CDR2 is FQGNSA. Trimming took 5 bases from V and 5 from J; bases not matched to a gene: 7. CDR3 amino acids: CASSPSRTGETQYF. The CDR3 DNA sequence: TGTGCCAGCAGCCCCTCCCGGACAGGGGAGACCCAGTACTTC.

The chain uses TRBV4-1 and TRBJ2-1, with 14 bases aligning to TRBD2. In germline, CDR1 is MGHRA, CDR2 YSYEKL. This CDR3 is built from 18 residues. V lost 2 bases, J lost 7 bases, and 10 bases stayed unmatched. The CDR3 is CASSQMLPGLAGENEQFF. DNA of the CDR3: TGCGCCAGCAGCCAAATGCTACCGGGACTAGCGGGGGAGAATGAGCAGTTCTTC.

J is TRBJ2-7 and V is TRBV27; D is unclear. V was pared by 1 base and J by 6 bases, with 13 bases between. The CDR3 loop spans 14 amino acids. Germline CDR1 is MNHEY and CDR2 is SMNVEV (reference sequence). CDR3 residues: CASSLYPGPLEQYF. The CDR3, as DNA: TGTGCCAGCAGTTTATATCCTGGCCCCCTCGAGCAGTACTTC.

The chain recombines TRBV2 with TRBJ2-3; a possible D gene is TRBD2 (6 bases). Germline values: CDR1 SNHLY, CDR2 FYNNEI. The CDR3 is 14 residues long. V was trimmed by 7 bases and J by 2 bases, leaving 13 bases between them. The CDR3 reads CASMGGVLTDTQYF. As DNA, the CDR3 is TGTGCCAGCATGGGCGGGGTTCTCACAGATACGCAGTATTTT.